This T cell receptor (beta chain) is drawn from a study of CD8 T cells in Susac syndrome (dated by TCRdb to between 2018 and 2021). For context, the study as a whole: The study used repertoire sequencing to test whether antigen drove CD8+ T cell activation and differentiation in Susac syndrome. The study compared CD8+ T cell repertoire clonality among eleven to twelve healthy donors, about 14 Susac syndrome patients and fewer than 19 multiple sclerosis patients. General study outcomes and caveats: The study acknowledged that relatively few individuals were included in the TCR sequencing and HLA analysis.

Taken from the germline V gene (reference sequence), the CDR1 and CDR2 loops are MNHEY and SMNVEV. Measured from the cysteine to the phenylalanine, the CDR3 is 17 residues long. The kept DNA is CDR3 alone, 51 bases in frame from the first base. Here V drops 5 bases and J drops 6 bases, and the junction holds 15 bases not matched to any gene. Worth noting for this clonotype: Its antigen is unknown. Base qualities are not at hand, and no much larger clone is one base apart.

High-throughput TCR beta sequencing profiled peripheral blood CD8+ and CD4+ T cells from healthy donors, Susac syndrome patients and multiple sclerosis patients. Multiple sclerosis controls were treatment-naive patients with stable or active relapsing-remitting disease fulfilling revised McDonald criteria. Bulk CD8+ and CD4+ T cells were purified magnetically by negative isolation, whereas CD8+ TEMRA cells were enriched by FACS. Blood was drawn into EDTA tubes, processed within 24 hours, and PBMCs were isolated by density gradient centrifugation. PBMCs destined for TCR sequencing were cryopreserved in liquid nitrogen and later thawed in a 37 °C water bath. Purity of sorted or isolated CD4+, CD8+ and CD8+ TEMRA cells was at least 90%. RNA was extracted using the RNeasy kit, and roughly 0.5 to 1 microgram was reverse transcribed with random hexamers. The immunoSEQ multiplex PCR assay, which covers 54 Vbeta and 13 Jbeta segments, was used to amplify TCR beta CDR3 regions. To correct PCR amplification bias, a synthetic template baseline was used for both primer optimization and computational correction. The study's own analysis went as follows. Reads were assigned to V, D and J genes according to IMGT and analyzed in immunoSEQ Analyzer, with only productive sequences retained. Clonality was calculated as one minus the Shannon entropy normalized by log2 of the number of productive unique sequences. For each patient and control, public and private clones were evaluated within the 100 most prevalent clones. Clones were defined as Susac-specific if absent from the healthy and MS cohorts, from around 1,100 published viral clones and from other ImmuneACCESS disease sequences. TCRdb ran its own pipeline on the public reads, namely fastp trimming at Q25 and MiXCR clone calling, and kept in-frame beta chains. Rows are combined by CDR3 protein, so each entry shows the most common genes and DNA. TCRdb, not the authors, supplied the V and J calls. Across this sample there are fewer than 300,000 distinct CDR3 sequences, with approximately 85% seen only once. The ten biggest clones cover about 0.11% of the sample.

The sequencing input was CD8+ T cells from PBMCs. The chain is made from TRBV27 and TRBJ2-1; 8 bases in the junction line up with TRBD1. This TCR came from a human donor with multiple sclerosis. The CDR3: CASSLRTGWEEANEQFF. The DNA sequence is given as TGTGCCAGCAGTCTCCGGACAGGGTGGGAAGAGGCCAATGAGCAGTTCTTC.